A single TCR beta chain is shown here with its context. Its antigen is as yet unknown. The data belong to a study of OX40 agonist ivuxolimab in advanced cancers. At the level of the study: Dose-escalation subjects each had hepatocellular carcinoma, melanoma, renal cell or head and neck cancer. General study results and limits: Patients with a partial response at 0.1-3.0 mg/kg had among the lowest clonal expansion. The investigators did not determine what antigen specificity the expanded peripheral T cells had.

Method: immunoSEQ multiplex PCR; TCRdb's copy keeps in-frame clones and lacks some. The sample contains 61,000 or so clones, approximately 90% of which appear only once. The trim removed 8 bases at V and 1 base at J, leaving 6 bases unmatched. CDR3 length equals 15 residues. The V gene's germline CDR1 is PRHDT and CDR2 FYEKMQ (reference sequence). The receptor was isolated from an adult with an advanced solid tumor such as melanoma, head and neck, liver or kidney cancer. The V gene is TRBV13, the J gene TRBJ1-1; 11 positions agree with TRBD1. Sample: CD4+ or CD8+ T cells sorted from blood, taken in a trial of the OX40 agonist ivuxolimab. The CDR3 sequence is CASRIGTGGNTEAFF. The CDR3 bases are TGTGCCAGCCGGATCGGGACAGGGGGGAACACTGAAGCTTTCTTT.